The T cell receptor (beta chain) under discussion was sequenced for a study of cytomegalovirus exposure and HLA in healthy donors. The overall study: Genetic ancestry analysis placed about 76% of the roughly 400 donors that were genotyped in the Caucasian-associated cluster. Study-level findings and limits: Most TCR beta V segments were productive about 87% or about 30% of the time in an earlier analysis. Later, an analysis found that common viral pathogens appeared to be linked with several of the most significant clusters.

Comments on this clone: Its antigen is currently unknown.

The PCR had 60 Vbeta and 13 Jbeta primers. Authors' analysis steps: Some 80 million unique TCR beta chains, some 11 million shared, were counted in a later analysis. Data came from immunoSEQ multiplex PCR; TCRdb stores just in-frame clones and leaves some out. V, J and clone size are taken as reported in that table, and D and trimming were inferred from the DNA itself. Of over 100,000 clones in the sample, roughly 83% are singletons; the top ten hold about 1.5%. This CDR3 contains 13 residues. Germline V gene data show CDR1 as MDHEN and CDR2 as SYDVKM. Unmatched junction bases numbered 8, after V lost 10 bases and J lost 6 bases.

Material for sequencing was PBMCs. The chain is built from TRBV28 and TRBJ1-5; 8 bases align to TRBD1. The receptor comes from a man in his forties in good health and CMV-seronegative. The CDR3 is CATDRGESQPQHF. As DNA, the CDR3 is TGTGCCACCGACAGGGGAGAAAGTCAGCCCCAGCATTTT.